One sample yielded the 15 T cell receptor beta chains listed below, sequenced in a study of cytomegalovirus exposure and HLA in healthy donors. Sequencing was performed with immunoSEQ multiplex PCR; in TCRdb, only in-frame clones are kept and a portion is missing. Found here are about 49,000 clones, over 85% of them singletons; the top ten hold approximately 7.8%. The sample comprised PBMCs. Source of these receptors: a woman under 30 in good health and CMV-seropositive.

In nucleotides, the CDR3 is TGTGCCTGGAGCCCACAGAGTGAAGCTTTCTTT. Translated, it gives CAWSPQSEAFF. V gene TRBV30 combines with J gene TRBJ1-1; unclear D gene. Germline CDR1 reads GTSNPN; CDR2 reads SVGIG (reference sequence). The CDR3 is 11 residues long. Between the trimmed V and J ends, which lost 3 bases and 7 bases, there was a span of 9 bases.

This clone was recorded only once. The germline gene is not matched at one end of the junction; a read error may be the cause. The V call is TRBV7-7, the J call TRBJ2-3, with D possibly being TRBD2 (5 bases). The germline gives CDR1 SSHAT, CDR2 FNYEAQ (reference sequence). The CDR3 contains 15 residues. For the CDR3, the DNA is TGTGCTAGCAGCCGCCGAGGAGCGGCGACAGATACGCAGTATTTT. This codes for CASSRRGAATDTQYF.

The V and J genes are TRBV27 and TRBJ1-2; D is ambiguous. The CDR3 contains 15 residues. Looked up from germline, CDR1 is MNHEY and CDR2 is SMNVEV (reference sequence). With 4 bases removed from V and 4 bases from J, the gap between germline ends came to 16 bases. As DNA, the CDR3 is TGTGCCAGCAGTTCCACCTTGTCAGGCCTCTATGGCTACACCTTC. Protein sequence: CASSSTLSGLYGYTF.

The CDR3 DNA is TGTGCCAGCAGCATCTCCTCCTTTAGCGGCCTTAGCACAGATACGCAGTATTTT. This codes for CASSISSFSGLSTDTQYF. The rearrangement links TRBV11-2 to TRBJ2-3; D perhaps matches TRBD2 (6 bases). CDR1 SGHAT and CDR2 FQNNGV come from the germline V gene. The V and J ends lost 5 bases and 0 bases respectively, with 21 bases between them. This CDR3 is built from 18 residues.

This clone appeared a single time. The chain couples TRBV2 to TRBJ2-1; 8 bases line up with TRBD2. The CDR3 covers 15 residues. The V and J ends lost 7 bases and 3 bases, in that order; junction bases with no gene match: 8. Germline-derived CDR1 and CDR2 are SNHLY and FYNNEI. CDR3 amino acids: CASKTSEIGYNEQFF. CDR3 nucleotides: TGTGCCAGCAAGACTAGCGAAATTGGCTACAATGAGCAGTTCTTC.

The chain is built from TRBV30 and TRBJ1-1, with a possible D match to TRBD1 (6 bases). V lost 2 bases and J 2 bases, leaving 12 bases between the germline ends. The CDR3 runs 14 residues. Germline V gene sequence: CDR1 GTSNPN, CDR2 SVGIG (reference sequence). The CDR3 bases are TGTGCCTGGAGTCCGGGACACAGAAACACTGAAGCTTTCTTT. Encoded protein: CAWSPGHRNTEAFF.

The chain combines TRBV7-9 with TRBJ2-7, with D maybe TRBD2 (6 bases). Germline V lookup: CDR1 SEHNR, CDR2 FQNEAQ (reference sequence). The CDR3 consists of 14 residues. Trimming shortened V by 4 bases and J by 9 bases, and 19 bases separated the two germline ends. CDR3 sequence: CASSSLVAGSGQYF. DNA of the CDR3: TGTGCCAGCAGCTCCCTGGTCGCGGGATCGGGGCAGTACTTC.

The V and J genes are TRBV4-3 and TRBJ2-7; tentative D call: TRBD2 (5 bases). Germline V lookup: CDR1 LGHNA, CDR2 YSLEER. The ends were cut back, 1 base at V and 9 bases at J, with 13 bases in the middle. The CDR3 is 13 amino acids. CDR3 sequence reads: CASSQGRGGWQYF. The CDR3, as DNA: TGCGCCAGCAGCCAAGGGAGAGGAGGTTGGCAGTACTTC.

The V gene is TRBV23-1, the J gene TRBJ2-3; D might be TRBD2 (5 bases). TRBV23-1 is reported as an ORF; its role is uncertain. V was cut by 6 bases and J by 4 bases, with 29 bases left in between. This CDR3 has 19 amino acids. CDR3 coding DNA: TGCGCCAGCAGCCTACCCCCGCGGGTCGCCGGAGAGGTTGCAGATACGCAGTATTTT. The encoded protein is CASSLPPRVAGEVADTQYF.

This chain joins TRBV9 and TRBJ2-1; 8 bases are shared with TRBD2. The CDR3 has 15 amino acids. The ends lost 0 bases at V and 5 bases at J; junction bases unmatched: 4. Per the germline V gene, CDR1 is SGDLS and CDR2 is YYNGEE. DNA for the CDR3: TGTGCCAGCAGCGTAGAGATAGCGGGACACAATGAGCAGTTCTTC. As protein: CASSVEIAGHNEQFF.

The genes are TRBV29-1 and TRBJ1-1; D is possibly TRBD1 (6 bases). The CDR3 runs to 14 residues. The V end was cut by 5 bases, the J end by 5 bases, with 18 bases between. Germline V CDR1 and CDR2: SQVTM, ANQGSEA. This chain's CDR3 is CSVRGRQDKTEAFF. The CDR3 DNA reads as TGCAGCGTTAGAGGGAGACAGGACAAGACTGAAGCTTTCTTT.

This chain joins TRBV4-1 and TRBJ1-1; the match to TRBD1 covers 7 bases. Per germline, CDR1 MGHRA and CDR2 YSYEKL. This CDR3 has 11 residues. The V and J ends lost 8 bases and 7 bases, in that order; junction bases with no gene match: 4. CDR3 region: CASRGQDEAFF. Written as DNA, the CDR3 is TGCGCCAGCCGAGGACAGGATGAAGCTTTCTTT.

V is TRBV14 and J is TRBJ2-2; D ambiguous. Germline V lookup: CDR1 SGHDN, CDR2 FVKESK. The germline V and J ends were trimmed by 4 bases and 4 bases, with 4 bases remaining between them. This CDR3 has 12 amino acids. The CDR3 bases are TGTGCCAGCAGCCCTGTCACCGGGGAGCTGTTTTTT. Translating gives CASSPVTGELFF.

V usage is TRBV18 and J usage is TRBJ2-7, with 7 bases identical to TRBD2. V shed 2 bases and J 5 bases; nucleotides not matched to a gene: 24. CDR3 size: 20 residues. Germline values: CDR1 KGHSH, CDR2 LQKENI. Written as DNA, the CDR3 is TGTGCCAGCTCACCAGGGCCAGGGATGGTCGAACGGGAGGTGGGAAACGAGCAGTACTTC. This codes for CASSPGPGMVEREVGNEQYF.

The chain has TRBV13 and TRBJ2-1, with 7 positions matching TRBD1. Germline lookup yields CDR1 PRHDT and CDR2 FYEKMQ (reference sequence). The V segment lost 2 bases and the J segment 6 bases; nucleotides outside the gene matches: 7. The CDR3 runs 15 residues. The CDR3 DNA reads as TGTGCCAGCAGCTTAATCGGGACAGAGCTCAATGAGCAGTTCTTC. Protein product: CASSLIGTELNEQFF. The full variable domain, rest sourced from reference TRBV13 and TRBJ2-1, is AAGVIQSPRHLIKEKRETATLKCYPIPRHDTVYWYQQGPGQDPQFLISFYEKMQSDKGSIPDRFSAQQFSDYHSELNMSSLELGDSALYFCASSLIGTELNEQFFGPGTRLTVL.